A single sample gave rise to the 12 T cell receptor beta chains below, sequenced in a study of PD-L1 blockade in urothelial cancer. Time point of the sample: pretreatment peripheral blood. Profiled with immunoSEQ multiplex PCR; TCRdb holds only in-frame clones, not every one. In the table there are about 43,000 clones, 75% to 85% of which are singletons. The input for sequencing was PBMCs, taken around atezolizumab (anti-PD-L1) treatment. All receptors come from a man aged 60-69 years with urothelial cancer.

The chain links TRBV13 to TRBJ2-6, with 9 nucleotides matching TRBD1. There are 18 residues in the CDR3. V lost 5 bases, J lost 0 bases, and 8 bases stayed unmatched. The V gene's germline CDR1 is PRHDT and CDR2 FYEKMQ (reference sequence). CDR3 coding DNA: TGTGCCAGCAGCCAACCCCCGGGACAGGGCTCTGGGGCCAACGTCCTGACTTTC. Amino acids: CASSQPPGQGSGANVLTF.

The chain recombines TRBV15 with TRBJ2-3; 10 bases line up with TRBD1. CDR1 and CDR2 from the germline V gene are LNHNV and YYDKDF (reference sequence). The CDR3 totals 15 residues. Trimming took 1 base from V and 4 from J; bases not matched to a gene: 2. The CDR3 is CATSRGGTGADTQYF. Written as DNA, the CDR3 is TGTGCCACCAGCAGAGGTGGGACAGGGGCAGATACGCAGTATTTT.

This chain links TRBV28 with TRBJ1-2; a possible D gene is TRBD1 (6 bases). The V and J ends lost 0 bases and 5 bases respectively, with 13 bases between them. Germline CDR1 is MDHEN and CDR2 is SYDVKM. CDR3 size: 15 residues. CDR3 region: CASSLWQGSLYGYTF. For the CDR3, the DNA is TGTGCCAGCAGTTTATGGCAGGGGTCGTTATATGGCTACACCTTC.

CDR3 sequence reads: CASRQGSTEAFF. CDR3 DNA sequence: TGTGCCAGCCGACAGGGAAGTACTGAAGCTTTCTTT. This chain joins TRBV19 and TRBJ1-1, with 7 bases aligning to TRBD1. The CDR3 contains 12 residues. The germline gives CDR1 LNHDA, CDR2 SQIVND (reference sequence). J was trimmed by 5 bases and V by 9 bases; bases with no gene match: 6.

This chain links TRBV5-6 with TRBJ2-2; the match to TRBD2 covers 12 bases. This CDR3 contains 16 residues. Losses at the gene ends were 5 bases for V and 3 bases for J; bases not matched to a gene: 5. CDR1 SGHDT and CDR2 YYEEEE come from the germline V gene. CDR3 sequence: CASRELAGGDTGELFF. The CDR3 bases are TGTGCCAGCAGGGAACTAGCGGGAGGCGACACCGGGGAGCTGTTTTTT.

The rearrangement uses TRBV11-3 and TRBJ2-5, with TRBD1 matching over 9 bases. CDR3 length: 15 amino acids. CDR1 SGHNT and CDR2 YENEEA come from the germline V gene. J gave up 4 bases and V 2 bases, and 5 bases lay outside the gene matches. CDR3 residues: CASSLTGGVGETQYF. Written as DNA, the CDR3 is TGTGCCAGCAGCTTAACAGGGGGCGTTGGAGAGACCCAGTACTTC.

The J gene is TRBJ2-2, the V gene TRBV18; 7 bases agree with TRBD2. The germline gives CDR1 KGHSH, CDR2 LQKENI. Trimming at V came to 2 bases and at J to 6 bases, leaving 0 bases not matched to a gene. The length of the CDR3 is 13 residues. CDR3 bases: TGTGCCAGCTCACCAGCGGGGGCCGGGGAGCTGTTTTTT. This translates into CASSPAGAGELFF.

The chain carries TRBV6-5 and TRBJ1-4; 9 bases are shared with TRBD1. The V gene end was trimmed by 0 bases and the J gene end by 6 bases; junction bases not matched to a gene: 2. This CDR3 has 15 amino acids. Germline CDR1 is MNHEY and CDR2 is SVGAGI. The CDR3 bases are TGTGCCAGCAGTTACTCAGGACAGGGGTATGAAAAACTGTTTTTT. Its protein product is CASSYSGQGYEKLFF.

The chain joins TRBV6-5 to TRBJ2-3; D might be TRBD2 (6 bases). Germline V CDR1 and CDR2: MNHEY, SVGAGI. This CDR3 has 13 amino acids. Trimming left V 7 bases short and J 1 base short, with 9 bases between. The CDR3 here is CASTRRGTDTQYF. Here the CDR3 DNA reads TGTGCCAGCACTCGGAGGGGCACAGATACGCAGTATTTT.

This clone has at least ten counts. The V gene is TRBV25-1, the J gene TRBJ2-1, with D perhaps matching TRBD1 (6 bases). This CDR3 is built from 14 residues. Germline assignment: CDR1 MGHDK and CDR2 SYGVNS. V lost 8 bases and J 0 bases, leaving 11 bases between the germline ends. In nucleotides, the CDR3 is TGTGCCAGCCGGGAAGGGGGCTCCTACAATGAGCAGTTCTTC. This gives the protein CASREGGSYNEQFF.

This chain connects TRBV2 to TRBJ2-5, with D perhaps TRBD2 (7 bases). The CDR3 has 13 amino acids. V was shortened by 10 bases and J by 5 bases, with 17 bases between the two germline ends. In germline, CDR1 is SNHLY, CDR2 FYNNEI. The chain's CDR3 is CATSPGGGETQYF. The CDR3 DNA reads as TGTGCCACTTCTCCGGGGGGCGGCGAGACCCAGTACTTC.

This clone was seen a single time. The CDR3 DNA is TGTGCCAGCAGCAATAAGACGAGGTCAGTTAGGTTGAATCAGCCCCAGCATTTT. Translated, it gives CASSNKTRSVRLNQPQHF. This chain connects TRBV21-1 to TRBJ1-5. TRBV21-1 is classified as a pseudogene. The CDR3 is 18 residues long.